This entry is about one T cell receptor (beta chain). As yet, its antigen is unknown. The data derive from a study of cytomegalovirus exposure and HLA in healthy donors. In the study overall: The 100 to 150 validation repertoires matched the roughly 700 first-cohort repertoires in platform, a later analysis reported. Overall study results and limits: Subsequent analysis of the 110 or so validation repertoires found a tendency for first-cohort TCR clusters to co-occur. The study recorded around 160 TCR beta chains that were cytomegalovirus-associated. Specific recognition of CMV antigens was confirmed in vitro for a few chains (all CMV-associated).

The assay was immunoSEQ multiplex PCR, and TCRdb's table has in-frame clones only and misses some. The sample records 200,000 or so clones, about 90% being singletons. From germline, CDR1 is SNHLY and CDR2 FYNNEI. Trimming cost V 5 bases and J 14 bases; bases outside gene matches: 8. This CDR3 spans 12 amino acids. J is TRBJ2-1 and V is TRBV2; 8 bases are a match to TRBD2. Specimen: PBMCs. The clonotype originates from a young woman in good health and CMV-seronegative. CDR3: CASSPFRGGEFF. CDR3 in DNA: TGTGCCAGCAGTCCCTTTCGGGGGGGGGAGTTCTTC.